This TCR beta chain derives from a study of cytomegalovirus exposure and HLA in healthy donors. Germline CDR1 is SEHNR and CDR2 is FQNEAQ (reference sequence). The CDR3 sequence is 13 residues long. Trimming shortened V by 5 bases and J by 6 bases, and 13 bases separated the two germline ends. The PCR used 60 Vbeta and 13 Jbeta primers. Only in-frame clones appear in the TCRdb table, and some are missing; sequencing was by immunoSEQ multiplex PCR. This sample yields 120,000 or so clones, of which 65% to 75% are seen a single time; under 5% belongs to the top ten. The sequenced material came from PBMCs. This receptor was taken from a man in his forties in good health and CMV-seropositive. This chain connects TRBV7-9 to TRBJ1-2; tentatively, D is TRBD1 (6 bases). The CDR3 loop reads CASSPTGRDGYTF. The CDR3 DNA reads as TGTGCCAGCAGCCCGACAGGACGGGATGGCTACACCTTC.